The clone carrying this TCR beta chain has a count of ten or more. Its antigen is unidentified. MiXCR, run by TCRdb on the PCR reads, gives a single entry per CDR3 protein. In the table there are about 630,000 distinct CDR3 sequences, less than 30% of which are singletons. This sample was included in a study of molecular identifiers for immune sequencing clone quantification. Broader study findings: Jurkat TCR RNA from one cell was spiked into more than 800,000 naive cells, and it was reportedly detectable there. Sharing of a barcode by identical TCR molecules could cause highly expanded clone sizes to be underestimated.

V lost 3 bases, J lost 1 base, and 5 bases lay in between. There are 13 residues in the CDR3. Germline loops: CDR1 SGHRS, CDR2 YFSETQ. The sequence derives from a human donor in good health. Some libraries in this study had Jurkat cell RNA spiked in. Material: naive CD8+ T cells from blood, with Jurkat cell RNA spiked in. Noted subset: FACS-sorted CD8+CD4-CCR7+CD45RA+ naive T cells. The genes are TRBV5-1 and TRBJ1-5; possible D gene TRBD1, 5 bases. The CDR3 DNA sequence: TGCGCCAGCAGCTGGGACAGCAATCAGCCCCAGCATTTT. Encoded protein: CASSWDSNQPQHF.